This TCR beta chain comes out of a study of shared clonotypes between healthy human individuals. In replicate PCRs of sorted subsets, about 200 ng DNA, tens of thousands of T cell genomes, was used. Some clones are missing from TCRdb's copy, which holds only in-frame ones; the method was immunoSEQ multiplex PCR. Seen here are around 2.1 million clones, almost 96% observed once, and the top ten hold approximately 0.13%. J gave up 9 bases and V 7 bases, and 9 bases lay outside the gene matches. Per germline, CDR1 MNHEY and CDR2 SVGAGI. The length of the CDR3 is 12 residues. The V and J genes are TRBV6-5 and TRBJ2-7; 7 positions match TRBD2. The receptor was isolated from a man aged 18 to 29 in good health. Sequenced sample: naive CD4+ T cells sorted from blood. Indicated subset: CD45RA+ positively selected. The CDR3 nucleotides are TGTGCCAGCACCAATGAGCGGGACGGGCAGTACTTC. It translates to CASTNERDGQYF.